This T cell receptor (beta chain) originates from a study of blood T cell repertoires in COVID-19. Germline loops: CDR1 SGHAT, CDR2 FQNNGV. V dropped 5 bases and J dropped 7 bases, with 18 bases sitting between them. The CDR3 contains 14 residues. All enrollees were roughly 18 to 89 years old and from fewer than 30 US areas. Allocation to cohorts depended on clinical history reported by the participants. Clones were sequenced by immunoSEQ multiplex PCR, and TCRdb holds only the in-frame ones, with some missing. The sample shows 450,000 to 600,000 clones, roughly 90% of them seen only once. Sequenced input: PBMCs or T cells enriched from blood (not recorded which). The receptor comes from a young woman who had recovered from COVID-19. The genes are TRBV11-2 and TRBJ2-7; perhaps TRBD2 as D (5 bases). The CDR3 protein is CASSPSLGFGEQYF. In DNA, the CDR3 is TGTGCCAGCAGCCCTAGCCTAGGGTTTGGAGAGCAGTACTTC.